This paragraph covers one T cell receptor beta chain sequence. The sample comes from a study of blood T cell repertoires in COVID-19. Study as a whole: Samples taken during acute and convalescent COVID-19 were collected in the United States, Italy and Spain. The analysed material was cDNA or gDNA that came from T cells, B-cell-depleted T cells, or PBMCs.

Libraries were prepared by immunoSEQ multiplex PCR; TCRdb keeps only in-frame clonotypes and omits some of them. The sample consists of nearly 300,000 clones, under 90% of them appearing once. The CDR3 totals 14 residues. Germline loops: CDR1 LGHDT, CDR2 YNNKEL (reference sequence). V was clipped by 3 bases and J by 2 bases, with 10 bases between them. Assignments of participants to cohorts depended upon their own reported clinical history. Exposed volunteers were people who met a COVID-19 case within 2 weeks before study entry. The sequenced sample was PBMCs or T cells enriched from blood (not recorded which). The chain employs TRBV3-1 (or the pseudogene TRBV3-2) and TRBJ1-2, with D hard to call. The clonotype originates from a woman between 50 and 59 years old who had been exposed to COVID-19. CDR3 bases: TGTGCCAGCAGCCACAGCACGGGGAACTATGGCTACACCTTC. Its protein product is CASSHSTGNYGYTF.